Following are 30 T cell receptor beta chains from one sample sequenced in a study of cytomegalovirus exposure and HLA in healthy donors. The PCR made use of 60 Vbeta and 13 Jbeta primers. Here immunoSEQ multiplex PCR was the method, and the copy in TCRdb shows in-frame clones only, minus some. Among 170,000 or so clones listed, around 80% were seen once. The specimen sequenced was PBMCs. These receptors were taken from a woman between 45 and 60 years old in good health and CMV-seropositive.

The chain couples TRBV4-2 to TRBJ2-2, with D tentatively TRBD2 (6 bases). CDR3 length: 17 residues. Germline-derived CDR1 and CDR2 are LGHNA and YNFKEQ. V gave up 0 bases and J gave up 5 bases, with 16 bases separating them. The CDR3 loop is CASSQDPRGTLTGELFF. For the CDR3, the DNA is TGTGCCAGCAGCCAAGATCCACGCGGGACCTTAACCGGGGAGCTGTTTTTT.

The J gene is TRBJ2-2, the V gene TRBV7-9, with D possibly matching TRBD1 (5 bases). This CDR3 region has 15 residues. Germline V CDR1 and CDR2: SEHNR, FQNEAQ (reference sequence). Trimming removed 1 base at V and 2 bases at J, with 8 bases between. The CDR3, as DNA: TGTGCCAGCAGCTTAGACAGGTCCAACACCGGGGAGCTGTTTTTT. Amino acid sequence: CASSLDRSNTGELFF.

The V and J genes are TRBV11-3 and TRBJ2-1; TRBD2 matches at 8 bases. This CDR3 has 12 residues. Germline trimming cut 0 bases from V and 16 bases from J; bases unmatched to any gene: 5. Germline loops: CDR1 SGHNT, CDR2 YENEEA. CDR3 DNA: TGTGCCAGCAGCTTAGATGGGACTAGTTTATTCTTC. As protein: CASSLDGTSLFF.

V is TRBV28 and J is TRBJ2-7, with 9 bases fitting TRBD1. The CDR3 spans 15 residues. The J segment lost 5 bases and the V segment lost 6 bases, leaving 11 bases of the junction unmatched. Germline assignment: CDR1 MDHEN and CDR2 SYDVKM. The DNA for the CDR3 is TGTGCCAGCAGCCCAACACAGGGGGCAAGACACGAGCAGTACTTC. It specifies CASSPTQGARHEQYF. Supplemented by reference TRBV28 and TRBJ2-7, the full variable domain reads DVKVTQSSRYLVKRTGEKVFLECVQDMDHENMFWYRQDPGLGLRLIYFSYDVKMKEKGDIPEGYSVSREKKERFSLILESASTNQTSMYLCASSPTQGARHEQYFGPGTRLTVT.

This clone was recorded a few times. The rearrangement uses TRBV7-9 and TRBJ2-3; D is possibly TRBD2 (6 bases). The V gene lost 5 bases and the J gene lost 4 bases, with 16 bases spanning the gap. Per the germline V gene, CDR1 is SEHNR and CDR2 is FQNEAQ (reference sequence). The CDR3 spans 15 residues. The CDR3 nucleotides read TGTGCCAGCAGCAAACGGGACGGGGGTCCAGATACGCAGTATTTT. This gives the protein CASSKRDGGPDTQYF.

In DNA, the CDR3 is TGTGCCAGCAGCTTATTTAGCGAGACCCCACCTCCCCAGTACTTC. Translation gives CASSLFSETPPPQYF. The J gene is TRBJ2-5, the V gene TRBV7-8, with D maybe TRBD2 (5 bases). This CDR3 comprises 15 residues. V lost 2 bases and J lost 9, with 19 bases in between. Germline V gives CDR1 SGHVS, CDR2 FQNEAQ. Full variable domain (outside the CDR3, taken from reference TRBV7-8 and TRBJ2-5): GAGVSQSPRYKVAKRGQDVALRCDPISGHVSLFWYQQALGQGPEFLTYFQNEAQLDKSGLPSDRFFAERPEGSVSTLKIQRTQQEDSAVYLCASSLFSETPPPQYFGPGTRLLVL.

The CDR3 region is CASSGGGGIYGYTF. Written as DNA, the CDR3 is TGCGCCAGCAGTGGGGGAGGGGGGATCTATGGCTACACCTTC. The V and J genes are TRBV10-2 and TRBJ1-2; tentatively, D is TRBD1 (6 bases). Germline-derived CDR1 and CDR2 are WSHSY and SAAADI. Trimming removed 4 bases at V and 4 bases at J, with 13 bases between. There are 14 residues in the CDR3.

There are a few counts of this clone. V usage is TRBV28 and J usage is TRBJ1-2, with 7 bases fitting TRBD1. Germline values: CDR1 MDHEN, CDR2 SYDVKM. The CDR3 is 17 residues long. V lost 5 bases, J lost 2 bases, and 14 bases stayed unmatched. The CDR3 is CASSQLSDRVSNYGYTF. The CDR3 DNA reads TGTGCCAGCAGTCAATTAAGTGACAGGGTATCGAACTATGGCTACACCTTC.

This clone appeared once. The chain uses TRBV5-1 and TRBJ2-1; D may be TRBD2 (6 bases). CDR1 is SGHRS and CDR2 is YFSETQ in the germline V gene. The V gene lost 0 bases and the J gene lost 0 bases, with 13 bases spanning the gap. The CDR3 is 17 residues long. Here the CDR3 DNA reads TGCGCCAGCAGCTTGGGACTCGGGGGAAGCTCCTACAATGAGCAGTTCTTC. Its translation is CASSLGLGGSSYNEQFF.

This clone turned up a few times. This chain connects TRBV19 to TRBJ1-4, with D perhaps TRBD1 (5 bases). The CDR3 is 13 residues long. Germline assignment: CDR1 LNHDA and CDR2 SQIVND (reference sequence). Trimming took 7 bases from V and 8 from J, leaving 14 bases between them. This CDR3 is CASKEQAEEKLFF. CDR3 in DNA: TGTGCCAGTAAGGAACAGGCCGAGGAAAAACTGTTTTTT.

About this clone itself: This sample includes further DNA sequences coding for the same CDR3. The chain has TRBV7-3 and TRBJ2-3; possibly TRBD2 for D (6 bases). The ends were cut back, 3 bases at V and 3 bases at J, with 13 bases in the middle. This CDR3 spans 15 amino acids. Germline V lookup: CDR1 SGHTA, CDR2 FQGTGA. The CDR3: CASSLSGVGTDTQYF. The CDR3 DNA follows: TGTGCCAGCAGCTTGTCGGGAGTGGGGACAGATACGCAGTATTTT. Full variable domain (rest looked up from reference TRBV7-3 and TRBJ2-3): GAGVSQTPSNKVTEKGKYVELRCDPISGHTALYWYRQSLGQGPEFLIYFQGTGAADDSGLPNDRFFAVRPEGSVSTLKIQRTERGDSAVYLCASSLSGVGTDTQYFGPGTRLTVL.

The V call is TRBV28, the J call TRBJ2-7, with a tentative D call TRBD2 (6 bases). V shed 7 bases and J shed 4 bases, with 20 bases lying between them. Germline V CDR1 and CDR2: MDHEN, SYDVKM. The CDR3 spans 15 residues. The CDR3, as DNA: TGTGCCAGCAACCCCCCCGGGGGAGCTCCTTACGAGCAGTACTTC. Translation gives CASNPPGGAPYEQYF.

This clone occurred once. CDR3 region: CAITSEDRGAGEQYF. As DNA, the CDR3 is TGTGCCATCACCTCGGAGGACAGGGGAGCGGGCGAGCAGTACTTC. The chain combines TRBV6-1 with TRBJ2-5, with 9 bases fitting TRBD1. The J call is doubtful: the DNA matches TRBJ2-7 better. The length of the CDR3 is 15 residues. In germline, CDR1 is MNHNS, CDR2 SASEGT.

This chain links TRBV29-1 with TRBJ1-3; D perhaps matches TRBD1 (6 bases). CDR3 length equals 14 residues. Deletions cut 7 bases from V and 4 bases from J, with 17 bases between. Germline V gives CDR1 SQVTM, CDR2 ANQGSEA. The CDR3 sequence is CSAGQSGTGNTIYF. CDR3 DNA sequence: TGCAGCGCTGGACAGTCAGGCACAGGAAACACCATATATTTT.

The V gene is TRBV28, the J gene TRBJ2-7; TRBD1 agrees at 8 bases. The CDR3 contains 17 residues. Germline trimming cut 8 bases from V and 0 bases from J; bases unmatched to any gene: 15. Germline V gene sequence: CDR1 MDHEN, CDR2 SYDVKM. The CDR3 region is CASRGQGLATSSYEQYF. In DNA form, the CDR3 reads TGTGCCAGCCGCGGACAGGGTCTAGCGACGAGCTCCTACGAGCAGTACTTC. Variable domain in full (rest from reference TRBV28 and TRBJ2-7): DVKVTQSSRYLVKRTGEKVFLECVQDMDHENMFWYRQDPGLGLRLIYFSYDVKMKEKGDIPEGYSVSREKKERFSLILESASTNQTSMYLCASRGQGLATSSYEQYFGPGTRLTVT.

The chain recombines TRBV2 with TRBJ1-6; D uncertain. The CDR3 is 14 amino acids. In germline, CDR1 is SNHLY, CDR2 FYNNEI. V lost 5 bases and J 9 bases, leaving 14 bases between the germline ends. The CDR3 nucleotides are TGTGCCAGCAGTTCCCCCGAGTATCCTTCACCCCTCCACTTT. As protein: CASSSPEYPSPLHF.

As DNA, the CDR3 is TGTGCCAGCAGCTTAGGAGGGGGTTACGAGCAGTACTTC. It encodes CASSLGGGYEQYF. The V call is TRBV7-6, the J call TRBJ2-7; tentatively, D is TRBD1 (6 bases). Germline V gene data show CDR1 as SGHVS and CDR2 as FNYEAQ. The CDR3 extends over 13 amino acids. V gave up 1 base and J gave up 4 bases, with 8 bases separating them. The entire variable domain, with the rest obtained from reference TRBV7-6 and TRBJ2-7, is as follows: GAGVSQSPRYKVTKRGQDVALRCDPISGHVSLYWYRQALGQGPEFLTYFNYEAQQDKSGLPNDRFSAERPEGSISTLTIQRTEQRDSAMYRCASSLGGGYEQYFGPGTRLTVT.

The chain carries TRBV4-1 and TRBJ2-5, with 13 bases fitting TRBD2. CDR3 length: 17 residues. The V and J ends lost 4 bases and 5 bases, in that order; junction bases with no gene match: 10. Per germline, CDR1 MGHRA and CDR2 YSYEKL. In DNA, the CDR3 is TGCGCCAGCAGCCCCTTCGCGACTAGCGGGGGGAGTGAGACCCAGTACTTC. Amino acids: CASSPFATSGGSETQYF.

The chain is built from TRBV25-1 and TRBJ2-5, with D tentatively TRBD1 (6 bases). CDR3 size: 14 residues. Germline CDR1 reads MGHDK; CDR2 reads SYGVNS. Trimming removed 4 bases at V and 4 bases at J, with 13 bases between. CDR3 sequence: CASSATGKGETQYF. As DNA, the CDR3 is TGTGCCAGCAGTGCCACAGGGAAGGGAGAGACCCAGTACTTC.

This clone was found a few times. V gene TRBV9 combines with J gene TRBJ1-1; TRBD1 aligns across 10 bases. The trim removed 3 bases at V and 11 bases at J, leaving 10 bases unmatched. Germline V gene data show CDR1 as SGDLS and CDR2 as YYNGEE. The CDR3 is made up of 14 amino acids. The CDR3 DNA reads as TGTGCCAGCAGCGCGAGGCCCGGGACAGGGGATGCTTTCTTT. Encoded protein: CASSARPGTGDAFF.

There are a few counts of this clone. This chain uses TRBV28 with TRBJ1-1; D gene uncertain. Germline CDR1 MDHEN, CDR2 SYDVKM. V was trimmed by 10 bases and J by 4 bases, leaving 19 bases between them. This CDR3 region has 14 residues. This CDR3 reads CATISPGVVTEAFF. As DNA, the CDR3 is TGTGCCACCATATCCCCCGGGGTGGTCACTGAAGCTTTCTTT.

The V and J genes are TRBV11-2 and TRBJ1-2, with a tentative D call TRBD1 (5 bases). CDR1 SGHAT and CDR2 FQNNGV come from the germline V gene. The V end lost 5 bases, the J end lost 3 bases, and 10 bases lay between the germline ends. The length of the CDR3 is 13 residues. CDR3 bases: TGTGCCAGCAGCACGGACACGTACTATGGCTACACCTTC. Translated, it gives CASSTDTYYGYTF.

CDR3 amino acids: CASSSGLAGGEDTQYF. The DNA for the CDR3 is TGTGCCAGCAGCTCAGGACTAGCGGGAGGGGAAGATACGCAGTATTTT. This chain connects TRBV5-4 to TRBJ2-3; 15 nucleotides agree with TRBD2. Germline trimming cut 3 bases from V and 5 bases from J; bases unmatched to any gene: 4. The CDR3 loop spans 16 amino acids. CDR1 and CDR2 from the germline V gene are SGHNT and YYREEE (reference sequence).

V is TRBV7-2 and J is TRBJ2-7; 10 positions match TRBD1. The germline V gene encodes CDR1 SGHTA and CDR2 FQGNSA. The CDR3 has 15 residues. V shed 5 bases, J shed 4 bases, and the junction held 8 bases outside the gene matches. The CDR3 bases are TGTGCCAGCAGCAACCGGGACAGGGGCAGGTACGAGCAGTACTTC. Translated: CASSNRDRGRYEQYF.

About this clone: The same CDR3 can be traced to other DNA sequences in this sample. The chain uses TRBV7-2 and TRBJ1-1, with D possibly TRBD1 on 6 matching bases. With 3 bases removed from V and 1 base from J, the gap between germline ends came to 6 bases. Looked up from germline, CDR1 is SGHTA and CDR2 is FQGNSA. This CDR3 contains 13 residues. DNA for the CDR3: TGTGCCAGCAGCTTGACAGGGAACACTGAAGCTTTCTTT. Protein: CASSLTGNTEAFF.

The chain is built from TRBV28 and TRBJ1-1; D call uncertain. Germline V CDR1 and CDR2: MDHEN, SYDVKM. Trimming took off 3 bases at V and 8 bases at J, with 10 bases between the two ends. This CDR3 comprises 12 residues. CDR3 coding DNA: TGTGCCAGCAGTTTGCGCATGCCAGAAGCTTTCTTT. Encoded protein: CASSLRMPEAFF.

The DNA for the CDR3 is TGTGCCAGCAGTACGGGACTAGCGGGAAATGAGCAGTTCTTC. It yields the protein CASSTGLAGNEQFF. The genes are TRBV2 and TRBJ2-1; 13 bases are a match to TRBD2. V gave up 5 bases and J gave up 7 bases; unmatched junction bases: 2. Germline CDR1 reads SNHLY; CDR2 reads FYNNEI. This CDR3 is built from 14 residues.

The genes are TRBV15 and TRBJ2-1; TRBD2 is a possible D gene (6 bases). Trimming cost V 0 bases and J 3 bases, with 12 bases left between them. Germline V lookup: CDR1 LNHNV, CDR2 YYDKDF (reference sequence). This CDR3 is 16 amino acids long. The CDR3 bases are TGTGCCACCAGCAGAGATCCCGGGGACTTCTACAATGAGCAGTTCTTC. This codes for CATSRDPGDFYNEQFF.

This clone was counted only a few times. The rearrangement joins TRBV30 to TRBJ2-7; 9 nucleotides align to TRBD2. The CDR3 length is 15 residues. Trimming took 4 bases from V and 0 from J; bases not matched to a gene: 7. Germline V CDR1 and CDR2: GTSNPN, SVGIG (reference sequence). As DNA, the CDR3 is TGTGCCTGGACGGGTAATAGCGGGAGCTCCTACGAGCAGTACTTC. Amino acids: CAWTGNSGSSYEQYF.

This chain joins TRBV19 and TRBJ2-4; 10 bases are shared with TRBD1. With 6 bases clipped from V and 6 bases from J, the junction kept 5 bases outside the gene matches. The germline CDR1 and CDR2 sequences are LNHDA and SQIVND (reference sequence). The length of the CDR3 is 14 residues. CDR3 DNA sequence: TGTGCCAGTAGCCGAGGACAGGGGGGAAACATTCAGTACTTC. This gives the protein CASSRGQGGNIQYF.